This paragraph covers one T cell receptor beta chain sequence. The source of the sample is a study of T cell responses to AZD1222 COVID-19 vaccine. The assay was immunoSEQ multiplex PCR, and TCRdb's table has in-frame clones only and misses some. This table holds roughly 62,000 clones, around 75% found once. After removal of 11 bases from V and 2 bases from J, the junction contained 11 bases not matched to a gene. This CDR3 is 15 amino acids long. From germline, CDR1 is ENHRY and CDR2 SYGVKD. This receptor was obtained from an adult in good health. The chain is built from TRBV10-3 and TRBJ2-7; 11 bases agree with TRBD2. The sample in question was peripheral blood, obtained on day 0 of AZD1222 vaccination. CDR3 sequence reads: CASRDSGGAPYEQYF. For the CDR3, the DNA is TGTGCCTCCCGGGATAGCGGGGGGGCCCCCTACGAGCAGTACTTC.